The 9 T cell receptor beta chains below all came from one sample that was sequenced in a study of a mutant IDH1 vaccine in newly diagnosed glioma (dated by TCRdb to about 2021). The sample's time point label is to be understood as: week 47, end of study. Each vaccine dose was 300 ug of a 20-mer mutant IDH1 peptide in Montanide, given subcutaneously with topical imiquimod. Libraries were made using the immunoSEQ multiplex PCR assay. Entries here come from immuneACCESS through TCRdb and include only in-frame sequences with V and J called. Some clones fail to appear in such tables; in the studies checked, an unresolved V gene covers under half of the shortfall, and the cause of the remainder is unknown. This sample holds tens of thousands of clones; 83% were observed only once. The ten top clones hold roughly 3.2% of the sample. The antigens these receptors bind are not known. The source material was PBMCs, sampled from a glioma patient whose treatment included an IDH1 peptide vaccine. These receptors were taken from a woman between 50 and 59 years old with glioma.

CDR3 amino acids: CASSAGGIGHTEAFF. The CDR3 bases are TGTGCCAGTAGTGCAGGGGGGATCGGGCACACTGAAGCTTTCTTT. The chain uses TRBV19 and TRBJ1-1; 7 nucleotides line up with TRBD1. The V gene end was trimmed by 5 bases and the J gene end by 3 bases; junction bases not matched to a gene: 9. CDR3 length equals 15 residues. Germline values: CDR1 LNHDA, CDR2 SQIVND (reference sequence).

The V call is TRBV28, the J call TRBJ1-5; 7 bases match TRBD1. CDR3 length: 16 residues. Per germline, CDR1 MDHEN and CDR2 SYDVKM. J gave up 5 bases and V 6 bases, and 13 bases lay outside the gene matches. The CDR3, as DNA: TGTGCCAGCAGCCAAACGACAGGGCTAGGAGATCAGCCCCAGCATTTT. The encoded protein is CASSQTTGLGDQPQHF. Supplemented by reference TRBV28 and TRBJ1-5, the full variable domain reads DVKVTQSSRYLVKRTGEKVFLECVQDMDHENMFWYRQDPGLGLRLIYFSYDVKMKEKGDIPEGYSVSREKKERFSLILESASTNQTSMYLCASSQTTGLGDQPQHFGDGTRLSIL.

This clone was seen only once. This chain connects TRBV6-1 to TRBJ2-7, with 7 nucleotides matching TRBD1. From germline, CDR1 is MNHNS and CDR2 SASEGT. J was trimmed by 2 bases and V by 6 bases; bases with no gene match: 4. The CDR3 extends over 13 amino acids. CDR3 protein: CASSRDRTYEQYF. The CDR3 DNA sequence: TGTGCCAGCAGCCGGGACAGAACCTACGAGCAGTACTTC.

V usage is TRBV5-4 and J usage is TRBJ2-1; D remains ambiguous. The V end was cut by 4 bases, the J end by 0 bases, with 11 bases between. The length of the CDR3 is 15 residues. Germline loops: CDR1 SGHNT, CDR2 YYREEE (reference sequence). CDR3 loop: CASSHSASSYNEQFF. The CDR3, as DNA: TGTGCCAGCAGCCATTCAGCCAGCTCCTACAATGAGCAGTTCTTC.

The CDR3: CASSGSDQETQYF. CDR3 coding DNA: TGCGCCAGCAGCGGATCAGATCAAGAGACCCAGTACTTC. The chain links TRBV5-1 to TRBJ2-5; D gene ambiguous. V was clipped by 4 bases and J by 2 bases, with 9 bases between them. CDR1 SGHRS and CDR2 YFSETQ come from the germline V gene. The CDR3 contains 13 residues.

V gene TRBV5-1 combines with J gene TRBJ2-5; D is tentatively TRBD1 or TRBD2 (7 bases each). This CDR3 comprises 15 residues. The V end lost 3 bases, the J end lost 2 bases, and 14 bases lay between the germline ends. CDR1 and CDR2 from the germline V gene are SGHRS and YFSETQ. CDR3 nucleotides: TGCGCCAGCAGCTCAGGGGGGGGGTGGCAAGAGACCCAGTACTTC. Protein sequence: CASSSGGGWQETQYF.

V gene TRBV19 combines with J gene TRBJ1-1; 7 bases agree with TRBD1. The germline gives CDR1 LNHDA, CDR2 SQIVND (reference sequence). This CDR3 contains 15 residues. V gave up 3 bases and J gave up 0 bases; unmatched junction bases: 4. For the CDR3, the DNA is TGTGCCAGTAGTATGCGACAGGGACTGAACACTGAAGCTTTCTTT. Translating it yields CASSMRQGLNTEAFF.

The chain recombines TRBV4-1 with TRBJ2-7, with TRBD1 matching over 8 bases. The V segment lost 3 bases and the J segment 3 bases; nucleotides outside the gene matches: 1. The germline CDR1 and CDR2 sequences are MGHRA and YSYEKL. This CDR3 contains 13 residues. CDR3 amino acids: CASSQDRDYEQYF. DNA for the CDR3: TGCGCCAGCAGCCAGGACAGGGACTACGAGCAGTACTTC.

This clone was detected once. The genes are TRBV6-4 and TRBJ2-7; D not certain. Germline CDR1 is MRHNA and CDR2 is SNTAGT. The CDR3 is 13 amino acids. Trimming stripped 0 bases from V and 7 bases from J, with 10 bases between. For the CDR3, the DNA is TGTGCCAGCAGTGACTCGCCCTCCGGAGAGCAGTACTTC. Translated, it gives CASSDSPSGEQYF.